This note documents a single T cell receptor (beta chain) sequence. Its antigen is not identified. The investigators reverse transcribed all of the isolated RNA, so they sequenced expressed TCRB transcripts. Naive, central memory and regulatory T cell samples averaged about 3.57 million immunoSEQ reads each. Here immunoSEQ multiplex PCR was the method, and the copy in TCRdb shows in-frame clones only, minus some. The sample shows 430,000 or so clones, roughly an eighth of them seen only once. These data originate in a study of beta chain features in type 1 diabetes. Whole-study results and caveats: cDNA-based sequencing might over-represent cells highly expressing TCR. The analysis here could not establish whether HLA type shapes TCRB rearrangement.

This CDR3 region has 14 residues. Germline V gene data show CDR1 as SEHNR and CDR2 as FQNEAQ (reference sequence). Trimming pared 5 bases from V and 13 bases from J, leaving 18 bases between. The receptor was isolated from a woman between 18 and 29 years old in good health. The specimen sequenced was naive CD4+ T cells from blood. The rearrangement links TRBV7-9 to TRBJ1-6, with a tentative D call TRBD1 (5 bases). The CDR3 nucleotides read TGTGCCAGCAGCCTTAGTCAGGGTCCGCTTCCCCTCCACTTT. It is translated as CASSLSQGPLPLHF.